The present T cell receptor (beta chain) was sequenced within a study of T cell responses to AZD1222 COVID-19 vaccine. Findings of the study overall: Repertoires were obtained solely post-peak T cell response. Donors, mostly white British, included more females; clonal diversity was possibly underestimated.

Trimming at V came to 8 bases and at J to 2 bases, leaving 6 bases not matched to a gene. Germline V gives CDR1 SNHLY, CDR2 FYNNEI. The CDR3 has 14 amino acids. This table comes from immunoSEQ multiplex PCR, and its TCRdb copy is limited to in-frame clones, with some not included. The repertoire holds approximately 76,000 clones, with 65% to 85% as singletons. As regards this clone: Its antigen is as yet unknown.

The source was peripheral blood, collected on day 0 of AZD1222 vaccination. This clonotype was obtained from an adult in good health. The chain links TRBV2 to TRBJ1-3; 7 bases are shared with TRBD1. CDR3 amino acids: CASGRTGAGNTIYF. The CDR3, as DNA: TGTGCCAGCGGTAGAACAGGGGCTGGAAACACCATATATTTT.